This TCR beta chain was found in a study of cytomegalovirus exposure and HLA in healthy donors. The study ran its PCR with 60 Vbeta and 13 Jbeta primers. As handled by the study authors: Unique TCR beta chains numbered roughly 84 million in a later analysis, with some 9.9 million shared. Assay: immunoSEQ multiplex PCR; the TCRdb copy retains only in-frame clones and omits some. Clonal size and the V and J genes are those of that table, whereas D and trimming came from the DNA. Its table lists some 76,000 clones. Sequencing used PBMCs. The TCR originated in a man aged 35-49 years in good health and CMV-seronegative.

CDR3 bases: TGCGCCAGCAGCCAGGACACAGATACGCAGTATTTT. Its protein product is CASSQDTDTQYF. This chain uses TRBV5-1 with TRBJ2-3; D unresolved. The ends were cut back, 4 bases at V and 2 bases at J, with 5 bases in the middle. The CDR3 covers 12 residues. Germline loops: CDR1 SGHRS, CDR2 YFSETQ.